This T cell receptor beta chain originates from a study of T cells after yellow fever vaccination. CDR1 SEHNR and CDR2 FQNEAQ come from the germline V gene (reference sequence). The CDR3 runs to 12 residues. V was clipped by 5 bases and J by 4 bases, with 8 bases between them. This clonotype was found many times. TCRdb re-called the 5' RACE reads with MiXCR, one entry per CDR3 protein. The data show about 63,000 distinct CDR3 sequences, about 7% seen once. The sequence was obtained from a man aged 25 to 45 who received the YFV17D yellow fever vaccine. Material: CD8+ T cells sorted from PBMCs, obtained 15 days after the yellow fever booster vaccination. The chain employs TRBV7-9 and TRBJ2-5; D may correspond to TRBD1 or TRBD2 (5 bases each). The CDR3 is CASSPGPETQYF. The CDR3 DNA follows: TGTGCCAGCAGCCCGGGACCAGAGACCCAGTACTTC.